This TCR beta chain was retrieved from a study of glioma-infiltrating T cells after dendritic cell vaccination. This clone was counted a single time. Documented time point: after dendritic cell vaccination, including at tumor progression/relapse. Blood PBMC samples: pre-vaccination, two weeks post third vaccination, and at tumor progression. CDR1 and CDR2 from the germline V gene are SGHTA and FQGTGA. The J segment lost 0 bases and the V segment lost 3 bases, leaving 11 bases of the junction unmatched. The CDR3 is 18 residues long. Some clones are missing from TCRdb's copy, which holds only in-frame ones; the method was immunoSEQ multiplex PCR. The sample shows about 50,000 clones, 85% to 90% of them seen only once.

The chain joins TRBV7-3 to TRBJ1-5, with 7 bases lining up with TRBD1. This receptor was obtained from a human donor with glioblastoma. Sequencing was performed on blood, taken after dendritic cell vaccination. The CDR3 DNA follows: TGTGCCAGCAGCTTCCAGACAGGGAGCGGTTATAGCAATCAGCCCCAGCATTTT. As protein: CASSFQTGSGYSNQPQHF.